These 27 T cell receptor beta chains originate from one sample sequenced in a study of T cell responses to AZD1222 COVID-19 vaccine. Measured with immunoSEQ multiplex PCR; TCRdb has only the in-frame clones, and not every one. The data hold 130,000 to 150,000 clones, with around 92% observed a single time. The sequencing used peripheral blood, collected after recovery from COVID-19. These TCRs come from an adult who had recovered from COVID-19.

This clone showed up just a few times. The chain is built from TRBV2 and TRBJ1-6; D is ambiguous. The CDR3 loop spans 12 amino acids. Germline V gene sequence: CDR1 SNHLY, CDR2 FYNNEI. V dropped 1 base and J dropped 8 bases, with 3 bases sitting between them. The CDR3 DNA sequence: TGTGCCAGCAGTGAAGGGGATTCACCCCTCCACTTT. Translating gives CASSEGDSPLHF.

The chain links TRBV28 to TRBJ2-7, with D unresolved. Germline V CDR1 and CDR2: MDHEN, SYDVKM. The CDR3 is made up of 15 amino acids. Trimming removed 6 bases from V and 0 bases from J, with 15 bases in between. The CDR3 sequence: CASSALAFSSYEQYF. CDR3 bases: TGTGCCAGCAGCGCCTTAGCATTTAGCTCCTACGAGCAGTACTTC.

The chain links TRBV18 to TRBJ1-6, with TRBD1 matching over 7 bases. The length of the CDR3 is 15 residues. Germline lookup yields CDR1 KGHSH and CDR2 LQKENI. Trimming removed 4 bases from V and 8 bases from J; junction bases left unmatched: 8. The CDR3 spells CASSLTGQGDSPLHF. In DNA, the CDR3 is TGTGCCAGCTCACTAACAGGGCAGGGGGATTCACCCCTCCACTTT. The variable domain in full, completed from reference TRBV18 and TRBJ1-6, reads NAGVMQNPRHLVRRRGQEARLRCSPMKGHSHVYWYRQLPEEGLKFMVYLQKENIIDESGMPKERFSAEFPKEGPSILRIQQVVRGDSAAYFCASSLTGQGDSPLHFGNGTRLTVT.

The chain joins TRBV30 to TRBJ2-2; 13 bases match TRBD2. With 3 bases clipped from V and 5 bases from J, the junction kept 6 bases outside the gene matches. The CDR3 runs 16 residues. The germline CDR1 and CDR2 sequences are GTSNPN and SVGIG (reference sequence). CDR3 DNA: TGTGCCTGGAGCCGGACTAGCGGGAGCTCAACCGGGGAGCTGTTTTTT. It translates to CAWSRTSGSSTGELFF.

The V gene is TRBV19, the J gene TRBJ1-1; D remains unclear. The V and J ends lost 3 bases and 1 base respectively, with 6 bases between them. The CDR3 consists of 13 residues. CDR1 is LNHDA and CDR2 is SQIVND in the germline V gene (reference sequence). The CDR3 sequence is CASSMQRNTEAFF. DNA of the CDR3: TGTGCCAGTAGTATGCAGAGGAACACTGAAGCTTTCTTT.

This clone was recorded only once. The chain combines TRBV19 with TRBJ2-1; no firm D call. The CDR3 has 15 amino acids. The V end was cut by 7 bases, the J end by 2 bases, with 15 bases between. From germline, CDR1 is LNHDA and CDR2 SQIVND (reference sequence). DNA of the CDR3: TGTGCCAGTACCCCGGGTGTAGGGCCCTACAATGAGCAGTTCTTC. Translating it yields CASTPGVGPYNEQFF.

The CDR3 spells CASSETGSYQETQYF. The CDR3 nucleotides are TGTGCCAGTAGTGAGACAGGGTCCTATCAAGAGACCCAGTACTTC. The J gene is TRBJ2-5, the V gene TRBV19; the match to TRBD1 covers 7 bases. V trimming: 5 bases; J trimming: 2 bases; junction bases outside the gene matches: 8. This CDR3 comprises 15 residues. The germline gives CDR1 LNHDA, CDR2 SQIVND (reference sequence).

This rearrangement joins TRBV7-3 to TRBJ2-3, with 12 bases matching TRBD2. V trimming: 5 bases; J trimming: 4 bases; junction bases outside the gene matches: 7. From germline, CDR1 is SGHTA and CDR2 FQGTGA. The CDR3 has 16 amino acids. CDR3 sequence (DNA): TGTGCCAGCAGCCCAAGACTAGCGGGAGTATCAGATACGCAGTATTTT. Its protein is CASSPRLAGVSDTQYF.

This clone is a singleton in its sample. The chain couples TRBV6-2 or TRBV6-3 to TRBJ2-1, with 16 bases that match TRBD2. Germline V gene sequence: CDR1 MNHEY, CDR2 SVGEGT. J lost 7 bases, V lost 5 bases, and 5 bases had no gene match. The CDR3 sequence is 16 residues long. In DNA, the CDR3 is TGTGCCAGCAGTCCCGGGACTAGCGGGGGGGGGAATGAGCAGTTCTTC. Translated: CASSPGTSGGGNEQFF.

The chain couples TRBV28 to TRBJ1-5; D call uncertain. The germline V and J ends were trimmed by 1 base and 7 bases, with 11 bases remaining between them. Germline CDR1 reads MDHEN; CDR2 reads SYDVKM. The CDR3 runs 14 residues. As DNA, the CDR3 is TGTGCCAGCAGTTTATTGGGCCCCGGGCAGCCCCAGCATTTT. Amino acids: CASSLLGPGQPQHF.

This clone came up once. This chain joins TRBV10-3 and TRBJ2-1; 8 bases match TRBD2. CDR1 and CDR2 (germline): ENHRY, SYGVKD. J lost 9 bases, V lost 7 bases, and 14 bases had no gene match. The CDR3 sequence is 15 residues long. The CDR3 nucleotides read TGTGCCATCACCCCCGAGGGACTAGGAGCTGGTGAGCAGTTCTTC. The encoded protein is CAITPEGLGAGEQFF.

A single count supports this clone. Distinct nucleotide sequences in the sample also encode this CDR3. The J gene is TRBJ1-2, the V gene TRBV6-5; D gene uncertain. The CDR3 is 12 residues long. Germline V gene sequence: CDR1 MNHEY, CDR2 SVGAGI. Trimming removed 3 bases from V and 8 bases from J, with 10 bases in between. CDR3 sequence: CASSYTGGGYTF. CDR3 coding DNA: TGTGCCAGCAGTTATACGGGAGGGGGCTACACCTTC.

CDR3 in DNA: TGTGCCAGCAGCCCTTGGACAGGGGGCATAACTGGGGCCAACGTCCTGACTTTC. This gives the protein CASSPWTGGITGANVLTF. The chain links TRBV11-2 to TRBJ2-6, with 11 bases lining up with TRBD1. V shed 5 bases and J 2 bases; nucleotides not matched to a gene: 8. Germline CDR1 and CDR2: SGHAT and FQNNGV. The CDR3 contains 18 residues.

This clone has only one observation. This sequence joins TRBV7-9 and TRBJ2-1; the match to TRBD2 covers 12 bases. The junction had 7 bases not matched to a gene; V was cut back by 4 bases and J by 3 bases. The germline gives CDR1 SEHNR, CDR2 FQNEAQ (reference sequence). CDR3 length: 17 residues. This CDR3 reads CASSWTLLAGGYNEQFF. CDR3 bases: TGTGCCAGCAGCTGGACACTACTAGCGGGAGGCTACAATGAGCAGTTCTTC. The full variable domain, its missing parts supplied by reference TRBV7-9 and TRBJ2-1, is DTGVSQNPRHKITKRGQNVTFRCDPISEHNRLYWYRQTLGQGPEFLTYFQNEAQLEKSRLLSDRFSAERPKGSFSTLEIQRTEQGDSAMYLCASSWTLLAGGYNEQFFGPGTRLTVL.

The J gene is TRBJ1-1, the V gene TRBV18; TRBD1 might be the D (5 bases). Trimming took off 5 bases at V and 4 bases at J, with 11 bases between the two ends. This CDR3 contains 13 residues. CDR1 is KGHSH, CDR2 LQKENI, per germline. The CDR3 DNA is TGTGCCAGCTCAGAGGGGCTGGGCACTGAAGCTTTCTTT. As protein: CASSEGLGTEAFF.

The V gene is TRBV12-3 or TRBV12-4, the J gene TRBJ1-6; D not certain. CDR3 length: 13 residues. The V end was cut by 3 bases, the J end by 5 bases, with 5 bases between. CDR3 sequence reads: CASSLSDNSPLHF. The CDR3 nucleotides read TGTGCCAGCAGTTTGAGTGATAATTCACCCCTCCACTTT.

This rearrangement joins TRBV3-1 (or the pseudogene TRBV3-2) to TRBJ1-6; D might be TRBD1 (6 bases). The CDR3 extends over 15 amino acids. Germline CDR1 is LGHDT and CDR2 is YNNKEL (reference sequence). Deletions cut 0 bases from V and 5 bases from J, with 8 bases between. CDR3 sequence reads: CASSQDTGNNSPLHF. The CDR3 DNA reads TGTGCCAGCAGCCAAGATACAGGGAATAATTCACCCCTCCACTTT.

The V call is TRBV11-3, the J call TRBJ2-2; TRBD2 is a possible D gene (6 bases). V lost 5 bases to trimming and J lost 2 bases, with 12 bases between them. This CDR3 contains 15 residues. Germline CDR1 is SGHNT and CDR2 is YENEEA. CDR3 region: CASSPSDYNTGELFF. The CDR3 DNA follows: TGTGCCAGCAGCCCTAGCGACTATAACACCGGGGAGCTGTTTTTT.

The chain employs TRBV4-1 and TRBJ2-5, with 11 bases matching TRBD2. V was pared by 3 bases and J by 5 bases, with 14 bases of the junction left unmatched. CDR3 length equals 18 residues. CDR1 MGHRA and CDR2 YSYEKL come from the germline V gene. The CDR3 nucleotides read TGCGCCAGCAGCCACCTCACTAGCGGGAGAGGGGAAGTTGAGACCCAGTACTTC. The encoded protein is CASSHLTSGRGEVETQYF.

This chain links TRBV4-1 with TRBJ2-1, with 7 bases identical to TRBD2. Losses at the gene ends were 2 bases for V and 2 bases for J; bases not matched to a gene: 21. Germline V gene lookup returns CDR1 MGHRA and CDR2 YSYEKL. The CDR3 runs to 21 residues. CDR3 sequence: CASSQIPLLADPKLTYNEQFF. The CDR3 nucleotides read TGCGCCAGCAGCCAAATCCCCCTCCTAGCGGATCCTAAGCTAACCTACAATGAGCAGTTCTTC.

The genes are TRBV4-1 and TRBJ1-2; 11 bases match TRBD1. This CDR3 has 15 residues. V shed 4 bases, J shed 5 bases, and the junction held 6 bases outside the gene matches. Germline values: CDR1 MGHRA, CDR2 YSYEKL. The DNA of the CDR3 is TGCGCCAGCAGCCCGCAGGGACAGGGGGAATATGGCTACACCTTC. Amino acid sequence: CASSPQGQGEYGYTF.

V usage is TRBV19 and J usage is TRBJ1-5; possibly TRBD1 for D (6 bases). The V end was cut by 0 bases, the J end by 6 bases, with 15 bases between. The germline V gene has CDR1 LNHDA and CDR2 SQIVND (reference sequence). This CDR3 is 16 amino acids long. The CDR3 loop is CASSIDQAPGAQPQHF. The CDR3 nucleotides are TGTGCCAGTAGTATAGACCAAGCCCCAGGGGCTCAGCCCCAGCATTTT.

The chain joins TRBV9 to TRBJ2-1; 8 bases align to TRBD2. The CDR3 extends over 16 amino acids. Trimming removed 0 bases from V and 0 bases from J; junction bases left unmatched: 2. Germline V gives CDR1 SGDLS, CDR2 YYNGEE. CDR3 amino acids: CASSVGSGSSYNEQFF. The CDR3 DNA reads TGTGCCAGCAGCGTAGGAAGCGGGAGCTCCTACAATGAGCAGTTCTTC.

Only one count was recorded for this clone. This rearrangement joins TRBV6-6 to TRBJ1-2, with 9 nucleotides matching TRBD1. This CDR3 contains 14 residues. Germline assignment: CDR1 MNHNY and CDR2 SVGAGI (reference sequence). Trimming at V came to 7 bases and at J to 5 bases, leaving 8 bases not matched to a gene. The CDR3 region is CASTGRDRDYGYTF. CDR3 in DNA: TGTGCCAGCACCGGCCGGGACAGGGATTATGGCTACACCTTC.

The genes are TRBV19 and TRBJ1-6; the D is unclear. V was clipped by 9 bases and J by 4 bases, with 10 bases between them. Germline V gives CDR1 LNHDA, CDR2 SQIVND (reference sequence). CDR3 size: 13 residues. The CDR3 spells CASLSRYNSPLHF. Written as DNA, the CDR3 is TGTGCCAGCCTCTCCCGGTATAATTCACCCCTCCACTTT.

This clone was counted a few times. The genes are TRBV3-1 (or the pseudogene TRBV3-2) and TRBJ2-3, with unresolved D. V dropped 0 bases and J dropped 0 bases, with 7 bases sitting between them. The CDR3 has 15 residues. CDR1 LGHDT and CDR2 YNNKEL come from the germline V gene (reference sequence). The CDR3 reads CASSQDGVSTDTQYF. Written as DNA, the CDR3 is TGTGCCAGCAGCCAAGATGGGGTAAGCACAGATACGCAGTATTTT.

The V and J genes are TRBV5-1 and TRBJ2-7; D gene unclear. The CDR3 is 14 amino acids. Germline V gives CDR1 SGHRS, CDR2 YFSETQ. Trimming removed 4 bases from V and 1 base from J, with 12 bases in between. The DNA for the CDR3 is TGCGCCAGCAGCCCAGTCCCCCCTTCCTACGAGCAGTACTTC. It translates to CASSPVPPSYEQYF.